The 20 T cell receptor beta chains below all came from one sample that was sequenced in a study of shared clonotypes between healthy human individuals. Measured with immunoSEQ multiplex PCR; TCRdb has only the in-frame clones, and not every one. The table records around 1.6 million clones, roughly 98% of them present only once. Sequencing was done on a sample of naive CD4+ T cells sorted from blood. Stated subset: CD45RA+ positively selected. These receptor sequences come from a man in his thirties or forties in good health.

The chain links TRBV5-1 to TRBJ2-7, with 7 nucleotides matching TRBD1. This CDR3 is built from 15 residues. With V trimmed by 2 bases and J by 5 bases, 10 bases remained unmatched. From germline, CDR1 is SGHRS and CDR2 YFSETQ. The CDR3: CASSFGDRDLHEQYF. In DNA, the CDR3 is TGCGCCAGCAGCTTTGGAGACAGGGACCTCCACGAGCAGTACTTC.

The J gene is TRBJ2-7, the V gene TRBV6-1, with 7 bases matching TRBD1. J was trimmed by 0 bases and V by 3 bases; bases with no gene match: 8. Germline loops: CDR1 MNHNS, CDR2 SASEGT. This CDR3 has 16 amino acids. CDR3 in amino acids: CASSDWVTGVSYEQYF. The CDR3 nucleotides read TGTGCCAGCAGTGATTGGGTCACAGGGGTCTCCTACGAGCAGTACTTC.

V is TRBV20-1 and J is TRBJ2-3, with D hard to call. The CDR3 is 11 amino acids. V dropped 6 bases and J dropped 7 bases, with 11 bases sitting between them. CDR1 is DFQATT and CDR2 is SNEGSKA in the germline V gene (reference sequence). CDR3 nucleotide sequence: TGCAGTGCGGCCAGAGAAAATACGCAGTATTTT. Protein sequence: CSAARENTQYF.

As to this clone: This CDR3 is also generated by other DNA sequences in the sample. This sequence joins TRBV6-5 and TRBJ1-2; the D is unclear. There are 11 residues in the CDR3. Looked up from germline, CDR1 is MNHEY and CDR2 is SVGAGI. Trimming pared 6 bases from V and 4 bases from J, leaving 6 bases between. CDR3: CASSRGYGYTF. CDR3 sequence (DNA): TGTGCCAGCAGCCGCGGCTATGGCTACACCTTC.

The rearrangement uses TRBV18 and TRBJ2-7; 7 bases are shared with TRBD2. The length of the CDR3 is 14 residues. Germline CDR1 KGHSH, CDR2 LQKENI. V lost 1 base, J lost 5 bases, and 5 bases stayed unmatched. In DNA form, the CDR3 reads TGTGCCAGCTCACCACAAGGGAGGGGCCACGAGCAGTACTTC. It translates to CASSPQGRGHEQYF.

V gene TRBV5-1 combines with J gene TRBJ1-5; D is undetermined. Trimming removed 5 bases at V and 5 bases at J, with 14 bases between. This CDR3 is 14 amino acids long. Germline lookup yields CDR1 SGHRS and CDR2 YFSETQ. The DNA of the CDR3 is TGCGCCAGCAGTGCCCTGGGTCAGGATCAGCCCCAGCATTTT. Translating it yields CASSALGQDQPQHF.

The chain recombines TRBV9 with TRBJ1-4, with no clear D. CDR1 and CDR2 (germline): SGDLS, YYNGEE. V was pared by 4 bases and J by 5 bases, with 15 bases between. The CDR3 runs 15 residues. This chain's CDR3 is CASSFRGQHNEKLFF. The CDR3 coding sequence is TGTGCCAGCAGCTTTAGAGGGCAACACAATGAAAAACTGTTTTTT. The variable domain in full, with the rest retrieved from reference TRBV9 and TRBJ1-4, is DSGVTQTPKHLITATGQRVTLRCSPRSGDLSVYWYQQSLDQGLQFLIQYYNGEERAKGNILERFSAQQFPDLHSELNLSSLELGDSALYFCASSFRGQHNEKLFFGSGTQLSVL.

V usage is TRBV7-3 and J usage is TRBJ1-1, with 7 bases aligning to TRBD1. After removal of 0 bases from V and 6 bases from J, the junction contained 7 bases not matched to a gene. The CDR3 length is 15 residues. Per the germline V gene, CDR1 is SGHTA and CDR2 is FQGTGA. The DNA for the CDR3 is TGTGCCAGCAGCTTAACGGGCCAGGGGGAGTCTGAAGCTTTCTTT. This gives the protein CASSLTGQGESEAFF.

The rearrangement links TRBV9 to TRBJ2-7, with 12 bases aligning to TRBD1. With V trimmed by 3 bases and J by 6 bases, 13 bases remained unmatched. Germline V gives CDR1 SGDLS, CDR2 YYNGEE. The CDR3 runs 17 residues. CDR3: CASSAYGGQGANGEQYF. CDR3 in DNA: TGTGCCAGCAGCGCCTATGGGGGACAGGGGGCAAACGGCGAGCAGTACTTC.

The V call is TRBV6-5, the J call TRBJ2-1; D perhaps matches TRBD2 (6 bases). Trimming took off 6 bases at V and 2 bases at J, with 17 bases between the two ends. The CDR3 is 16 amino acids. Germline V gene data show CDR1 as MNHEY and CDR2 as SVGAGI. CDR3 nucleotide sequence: TGTGCCAGCAGATACGCACGGGAGATGACCTACAATGAGCAGTTCTTC. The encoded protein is CASRYAREMTYNEQFF.

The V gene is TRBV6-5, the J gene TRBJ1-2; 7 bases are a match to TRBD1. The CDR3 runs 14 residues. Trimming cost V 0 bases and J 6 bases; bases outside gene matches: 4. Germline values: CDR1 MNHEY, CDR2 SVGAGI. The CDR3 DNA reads TGTGCCAGCAGTTACTCGACAGGGATCAATGGCTACACCTTC. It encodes CASSYSTGINGYTF.

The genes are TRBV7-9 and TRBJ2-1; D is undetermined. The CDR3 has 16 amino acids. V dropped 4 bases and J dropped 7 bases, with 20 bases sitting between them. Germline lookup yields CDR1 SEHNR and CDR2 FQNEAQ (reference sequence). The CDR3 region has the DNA TGTGCCAGCAGCTCACCCGGAACTCAATATGGGAATGAGCAGTTCTTC. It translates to CASSSPGTQYGNEQFF.

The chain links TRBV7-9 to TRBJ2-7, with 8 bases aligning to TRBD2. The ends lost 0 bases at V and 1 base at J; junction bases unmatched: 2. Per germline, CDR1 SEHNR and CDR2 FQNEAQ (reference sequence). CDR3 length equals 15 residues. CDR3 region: CASSLAGGGSYEQYF. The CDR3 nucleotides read TGTGCCAGCAGCTTAGCTGGCGGGGGGTCCTACGAGCAGTACTTC.

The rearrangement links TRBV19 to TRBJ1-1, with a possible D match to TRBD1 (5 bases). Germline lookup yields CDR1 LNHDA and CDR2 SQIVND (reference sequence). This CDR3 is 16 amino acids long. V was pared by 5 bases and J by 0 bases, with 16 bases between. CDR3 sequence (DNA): TGTGCCAGTAGTCCGTGGGGCGGGGCAATGAACACTGAAGCTTTCTTT. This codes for CASSPWGGAMNTEAFF.

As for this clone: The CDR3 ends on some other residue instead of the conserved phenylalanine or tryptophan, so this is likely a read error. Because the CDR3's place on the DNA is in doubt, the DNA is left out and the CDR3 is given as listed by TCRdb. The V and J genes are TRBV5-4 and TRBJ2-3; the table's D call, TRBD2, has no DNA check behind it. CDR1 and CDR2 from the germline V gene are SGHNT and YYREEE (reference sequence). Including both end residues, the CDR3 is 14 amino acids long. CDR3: CASSSPSGGNTAVL.

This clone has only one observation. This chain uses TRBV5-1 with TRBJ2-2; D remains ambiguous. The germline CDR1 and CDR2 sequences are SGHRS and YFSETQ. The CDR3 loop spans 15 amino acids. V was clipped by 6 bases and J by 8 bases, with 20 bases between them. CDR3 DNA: TGCGCCAGCATACCCTCCTTAGACGGTGTGGGGGAGCTGTTTTTT. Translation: CASIPSLDGVGELFF.

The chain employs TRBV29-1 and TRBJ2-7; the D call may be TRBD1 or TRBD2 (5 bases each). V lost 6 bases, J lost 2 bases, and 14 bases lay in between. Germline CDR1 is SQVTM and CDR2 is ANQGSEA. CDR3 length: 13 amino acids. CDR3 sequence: CSVGTATTYEQYF. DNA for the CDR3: TGCAGCGTCGGGACCGCTACGACCTACGAGCAGTACTTC.

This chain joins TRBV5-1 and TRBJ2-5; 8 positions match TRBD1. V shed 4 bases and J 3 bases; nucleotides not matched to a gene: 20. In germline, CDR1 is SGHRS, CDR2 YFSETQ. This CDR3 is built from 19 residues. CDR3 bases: TGCGCCAGCAGCCTCTTACCGGGACAGGCGCGTTTACCCAAAGAGACCCAGTACTTC. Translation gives CASSLLPGQARLPKETQYF.

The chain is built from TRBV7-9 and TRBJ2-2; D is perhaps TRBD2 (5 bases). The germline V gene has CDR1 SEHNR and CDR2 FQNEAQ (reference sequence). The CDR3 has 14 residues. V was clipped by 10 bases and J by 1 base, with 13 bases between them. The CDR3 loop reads CATEGPRNTGELFF. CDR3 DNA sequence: TGTGCCACCGAGGGTCCAAGGAACACCGGGGAGCTGTTTTTT. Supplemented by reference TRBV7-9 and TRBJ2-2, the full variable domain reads DTGVSQNPRHKITKRGQNVTFRCDPISEHNRLYWYRQTLGQGPEFLTYFQNEAQLEKSRLLSDRFSAERPKGSFSTLEIQRTEQGDSAMYLCATEGPRNTGELFFGEGSRLTVL.

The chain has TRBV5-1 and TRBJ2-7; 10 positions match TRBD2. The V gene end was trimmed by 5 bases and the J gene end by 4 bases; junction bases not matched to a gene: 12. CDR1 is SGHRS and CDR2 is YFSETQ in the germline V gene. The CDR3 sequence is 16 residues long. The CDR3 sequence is CASRGASGSTRYEQYF. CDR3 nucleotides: TGCGCCAGCAGAGGTGCTAGCGGGAGTACAAGGTACGAGCAGTACTTC.